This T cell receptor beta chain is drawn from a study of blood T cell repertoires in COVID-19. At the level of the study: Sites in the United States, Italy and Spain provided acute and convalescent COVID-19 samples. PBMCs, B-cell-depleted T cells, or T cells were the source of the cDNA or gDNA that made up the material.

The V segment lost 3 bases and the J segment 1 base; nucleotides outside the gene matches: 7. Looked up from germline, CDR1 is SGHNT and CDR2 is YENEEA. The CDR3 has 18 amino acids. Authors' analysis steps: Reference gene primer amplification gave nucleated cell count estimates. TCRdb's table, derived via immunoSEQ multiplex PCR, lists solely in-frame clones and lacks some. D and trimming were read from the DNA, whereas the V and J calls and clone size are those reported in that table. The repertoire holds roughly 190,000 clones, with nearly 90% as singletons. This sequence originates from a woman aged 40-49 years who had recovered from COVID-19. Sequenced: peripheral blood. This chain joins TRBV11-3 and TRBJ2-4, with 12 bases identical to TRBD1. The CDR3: CASSLGQGADYAKNIQYF. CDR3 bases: TGTGCCAGCAGCTTGGGACAGGGGGCTGATTATGCCAAAAACATTCAGTACTTC.